This entry describes one T cell receptor beta chain. The CDR3 regions of TCR beta were amplified from RNA transcripts. HTBI primers were the set used in a first-round RT-PCR of the TCR CDR3. MiXCR, run by TCRdb on the multiplex PCR reads, gives a single entry per CDR3 protein. The sample includes 600,000 to 750,000 distinct CDR3 sequences, roughly 17% of them seen just once. With 8 bases clipped from V and 10 bases from J, the junction kept 10 bases outside the gene matches. The V gene's germline CDR1 is MNHEY and CDR2 SVGEGT. This CDR3 region has 14 residues. This specimen belongs to a study of T cells in Graves' hyperthyroidism and ophthalmopathy. Newly diagnosed hyperthyroidism patients aged 18 to 65 years had disease lasting under 2 months. Diagnosis relied on clinical symptoms, serum thyroxine and TRAb, thyroid ultrasound and orbital computed tomography. The PBMCs were sourced from fresh peripheral blood (about 9.6 ml).

The sample comprised blood. The gene calls are TRBV6-2 or TRBV6-3 and TRBJ1-4; 10 bases map to TRBD1. The sequence derives from a man aged 50 to 59 with Graves' hyperthyroidism. CDR3 bases: TGTGCCAGCTCGCGGGACAGGGGTTATGGAAAACTGTTTTTT. It specifies CASSRDRGYGKLFF.